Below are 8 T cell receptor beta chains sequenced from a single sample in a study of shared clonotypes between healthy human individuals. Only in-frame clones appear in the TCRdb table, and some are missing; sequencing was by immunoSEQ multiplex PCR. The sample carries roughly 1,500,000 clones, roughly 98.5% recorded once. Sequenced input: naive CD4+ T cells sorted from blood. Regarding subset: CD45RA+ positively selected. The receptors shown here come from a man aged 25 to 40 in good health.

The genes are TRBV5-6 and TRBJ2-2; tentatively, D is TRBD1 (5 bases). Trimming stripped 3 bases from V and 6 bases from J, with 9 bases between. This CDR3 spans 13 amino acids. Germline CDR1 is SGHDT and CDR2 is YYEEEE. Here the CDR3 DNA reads TGTGCCAGCAGCTCCCAGGGTCCCGGGGAGCTGTTTTTT. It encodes CASSSQGPGELFF.

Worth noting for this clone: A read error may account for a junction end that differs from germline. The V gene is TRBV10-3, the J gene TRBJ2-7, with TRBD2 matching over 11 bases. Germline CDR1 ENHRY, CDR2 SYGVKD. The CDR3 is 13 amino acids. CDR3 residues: CAISETSGSPSHF. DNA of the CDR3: TGTGCCATCAGTGAGACTAGCGGGAGCCCTTCGCACTTC.

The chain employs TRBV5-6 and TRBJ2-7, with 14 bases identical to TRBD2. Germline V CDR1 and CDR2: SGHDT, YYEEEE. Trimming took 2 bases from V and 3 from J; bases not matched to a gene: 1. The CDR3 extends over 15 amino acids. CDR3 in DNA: TGTGCCAGCAGCTTCGGACTAGCGGGGGGCTACGAGCAGTACTTC. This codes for CASSFGLAGGYEQYF.

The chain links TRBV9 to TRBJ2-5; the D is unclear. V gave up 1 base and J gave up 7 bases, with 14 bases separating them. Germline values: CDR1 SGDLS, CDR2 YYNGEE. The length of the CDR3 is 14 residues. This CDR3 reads CASSVTGPSATQYF. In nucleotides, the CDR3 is TGTGCCAGCAGCGTAACTGGTCCGTCGGCGACCCAGTACTTC.

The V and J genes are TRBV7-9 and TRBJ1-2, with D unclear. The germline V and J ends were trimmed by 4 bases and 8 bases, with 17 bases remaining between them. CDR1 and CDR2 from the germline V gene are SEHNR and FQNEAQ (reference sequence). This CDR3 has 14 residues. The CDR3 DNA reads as TGTGCCAGCAGCTCTACTGTAAGGCTGCACGGCTACACCTTC. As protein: CASSSTVRLHGYTF.

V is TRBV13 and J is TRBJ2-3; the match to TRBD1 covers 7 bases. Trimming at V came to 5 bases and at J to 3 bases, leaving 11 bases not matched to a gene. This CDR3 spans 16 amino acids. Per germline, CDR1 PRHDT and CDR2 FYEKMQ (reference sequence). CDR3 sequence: CASSASDRRATDTQYF. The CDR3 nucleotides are TGTGCCAGCAGCGCTTCGGACAGGCGCGCGACAGATACGCAGTATTTT.

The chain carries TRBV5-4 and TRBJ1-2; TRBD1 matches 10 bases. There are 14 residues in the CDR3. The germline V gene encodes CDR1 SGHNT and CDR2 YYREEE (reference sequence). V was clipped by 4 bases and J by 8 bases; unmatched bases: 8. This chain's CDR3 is CASSAGTGDQGYTF. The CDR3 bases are TGTGCCAGCAGCGCCGGGACAGGGGACCAGGGCTACACCTTC.

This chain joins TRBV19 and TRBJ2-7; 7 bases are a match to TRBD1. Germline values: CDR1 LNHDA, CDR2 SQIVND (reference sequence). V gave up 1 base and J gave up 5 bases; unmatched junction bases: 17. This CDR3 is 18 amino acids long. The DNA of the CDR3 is TGTGCCAGTAGTATAGGCCCGTCCGACAGGGTTTTATTTCACGAGCAGTACTTC. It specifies CASSIGPSDRVLFHEQYF. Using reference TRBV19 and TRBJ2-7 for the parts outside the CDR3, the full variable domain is DGGITQSPKYLFRKEGQNVTLSCEQNLNHDAMYWYRQDPGQGLRLIYYSQIVNDFQKGDIAEGYSVSREKKESFPLTVTSAQKNPTAFYLCASSIGPSDRVLFHEQYFGPGTRLTVT.